These 3 T cell receptor beta chains were sequenced from one sample in a study of T-cell memory formation after mild COVID-19. TCRdb reanalysed the 5' RACE reads using MiXCR and keeps one entry per CDR3 protein. This sample has approximately 98,000 distinct CDR3 sequences, with 15% to 20% found just once. The sample consisted of PBMCs or a T cell subset sorted from them (not recorded which). The origin of the receptors is a man between 18 and 35 years old who had mild COVID-19 (a few samples of this study predate the infection). Cell type and time point are not known.

Note on this clonotype: A much larger clone differs from this one at a single base, so this may be a read error. The chain is built from TRBV25-1 and TRBJ2-1; maybe TRBD1 (7 bases). Germline CDR1 is MGHDK and CDR2 is SYGVNS. The CDR3 length is 17 residues. Trimming pared 6 bases from V and 8 bases from J, leaving 26 bases between. The CDR3 spells CASREGLGDRQGDEQFF. DNA of the CDR3: TGTGCCAGCAGGGAGGGGTTGGGGGACAGACAAGGTGATGAGCAGTTCTTC.

The V and J genes are TRBV18 and TRBJ1-2; 7 bases align to TRBD1. The CDR3 runs 14 residues. The trim removed 3 bases at V and 3 bases at J, leaving 4 bases unmatched. The germline V gene has CDR1 KGHSH and CDR2 LQKENI. CDR3 in DNA: TGTGCCAGCTCACCGACAGGGCAGGACTATGGCTACACCTTC. This gives the protein CASSPTGQDYGYTF.

V and J are TRBV5-1 and TRBJ2-1; D gene ambiguous. The CDR3 has 13 residues. CDR1 is SGHRS, CDR2 YFSETQ, per germline. V gave up 0 bases and J gave up 6 bases, with 7 bases separating them. CDR3 coding DNA: TGCGCCAGCAGCTTGGAGATCTTCAATGAGCAGTTCTTC. It is translated as CASSLEIFNEQFF. Looking up the rest from reference TRBV5-1 and TRBJ2-1 gives the full variable domain: KAGVTQTPRYLIKTRGQQVTLSCSPISGHRSVSWYQQTPGQGLQFLFEYFSETQRNKGNFPGRFSGRQFSNSRSEMNVSTLELGDSALYLCASSLEIFNEQFFGPGTRLTVL.